These 30 T cell receptor beta chains came from one sample sequenced in a study of T cell changes during pregnancy in multiple sclerosis. The method was immunoSEQ multiplex PCR; TCRdb's version includes in-frame clones alone and lacks a portion of them. The table has 15,000 to 20,000 clones, 80% to 85% seen once. The sample consisted of CD8+ T cells from peripheral blood mononuclear cells, taken in the third trimester of pregnancy. These receptors were taken from a female donor in good health, enrolled as a control in a pregnancy study.

J is TRBJ2-1 and V is TRBV6-1, with 9 bases lining up with TRBD2. Germline-derived CDR1 and CDR2 are MNHNS and SASEGT. The CDR3 extends over 14 amino acids. V gave up 3 bases and J gave up 8 bases; unmatched junction bases: 5. The CDR3 nucleotides read TGTGCCAGCAGTGAGGGACTAGCCCCAGATGAGCAGTTCTTC. It encodes CASSEGLAPDEQFF.

V and J are TRBV6-1 and TRBJ2-7; TRBD2 might be the D (6 bases). Germline loops: CDR1 MNHNS, CDR2 SASEGT. V lost 1 base to trimming and J lost 3 bases, with 16 bases between them. This CDR3 is 16 amino acids long. CDR3 sequence: CASSEDPGLRGYEQYF. In DNA form, the CDR3 reads TGTGCCAGCAGTGAAGACCCGGGACTCCGAGGCTACGAGCAGTACTTC.

In its sample, this clone was seen a few times. The CDR3: CASSPSWDSPAYEQYF. For the CDR3, the DNA is TGCGCCAGCAGCCCATCGTGGGACTCCCCCGCCTACGAGCAGTACTTC. The chain combines TRBV5-1 with TRBJ2-7; maybe TRBD2 (6 bases). The V end lost 4 bases, the J end lost 2 bases, and 19 bases lay between the germline ends. Per the germline V gene, CDR1 is SGHRS and CDR2 is YFSETQ. CDR3 length: 16 amino acids.

CDR3 DNA: TGTGCCAGCAAGTCAGGGGGGGGACTAGCGGATACAGATACGCAGTATTTT. Translation gives CASKSGGGLADTDTQYF. The gene calls are TRBV27 and TRBJ2-3; TRBD2 agrees at 11 bases. Germline assignment: CDR1 MNHEY and CDR2 SMNVEV (reference sequence). Trimming removed 7 bases from V and 3 bases from J; junction bases left unmatched: 12. This CDR3 has 17 amino acids.

V and J are TRBV9 and TRBJ2-2; maybe TRBD1 (7 bases). This CDR3 comprises 13 residues. Trimming took 5 bases from V and 7 from J, leaving 12 bases between them. CDR1 is SGDLS and CDR2 is YYNGEE in the germline V gene. This CDR3 is CASSGGGLGELFF. The CDR3 region has the DNA TGTGCCAGCAGTGGAGGGGGCCTCGGGGAGCTGTTTTTT. The whole variable domain, filled in from reference TRBV9 and TRBJ2-2, reads DSGVTQTPKHLITATGQRVTLRCSPRSGDLSVYWYQQSLDQGLQFLIQYYNGEERAKGNILERFSAQQFPDLHSELNLSSLELGDSALYFCASSGGGLGELFFGEGSRLTVL.

The J gene is TRBJ1-2, the V gene TRBV2; weak D call: TRBD1 (5 bases). Germline values: CDR1 SNHLY, CDR2 FYNNEI. The CDR3 is 15 amino acids. Trimming took off 3 bases at V and 0 bases at J, with 11 bases between the two ends. The CDR3 loop reads CASSDATDPNYGYTF. The CDR3 DNA sequence: TGTGCCAGCAGTGATGCGACAGACCCTAACTATGGCTACACCTTC.

The gene calls are TRBV7-6 and TRBJ2-1; D is ambiguous. The CDR3 extends over 12 amino acids. Germline CDR1 is SGHVS and CDR2 is FNYEAQ. Trimming pared 4 bases from V and 8 bases from J, leaving 9 bases between. The CDR3 loop is CASSSQSDEQFF. The CDR3 coding sequence is TGTGCCAGCAGCTCACAGTCCGATGAGCAGTTCTTC.

The rearrangement links TRBV7-6 to TRBJ1-5; D unresolved. CDR1 SGHVS and CDR2 FNYEAQ come from the germline V gene. The CDR3 runs to 17 residues. Trimming left V 1 base short and J 2 bases short, with 15 bases between. CDR3 protein: CASSLVPEPGGNQPQHF. The CDR3 bases are TGTGCCAGCAGCTTAGTCCCGGAACCCGGAGGCAATCAGCCCCAGCATTTT.

The V gene is TRBV7-2, the J gene TRBJ1-4; tentatively, D is TRBD1 (6 bases). Per germline, CDR1 SGHTA and CDR2 FQGNSA. The V end lost 1 base, the J end lost 5 bases, and 11 bases lay between the germline ends. This CDR3 region has 15 residues. CDR3 sequence reads: CASSLVGATNEKLFF. The CDR3 nucleotides are TGTGCCAGCAGCTTAGTGGGGGCTACCAATGAAAAACTGTTTTTT. Drawing the rest from reference TRBV7-2 and TRBJ1-4, the complete variable domain is GAGVSQSPSNKVTEKGKDVELRCDPISGHTALYWYRQSLGQGLEFLIYFQGNSAPDKSGLPSDRFSAERTGGSVSTLTIQRTQQEDSAVYLCASSLVGATNEKLFFGSGTQLSVL.

This chain links TRBV2 with TRBJ2-5; 13 nucleotides match TRBD2. This CDR3 has 18 residues. The J segment lost 0 bases and the V segment lost 6 bases, leaving 10 bases of the junction unmatched. Per germline, CDR1 SNHLY and CDR2 FYNNEI. CDR3 in DNA: TGTGCCAGCAGGGCTGGACTAGCGGGGGTCCTGTACCAAGAGACCCAGTACTTC. Its protein product is CASRAGLAGVLYQETQYF. The full variable domain, with the rest looked up from reference TRBV2 and TRBJ2-5, is EPEVTQTPSHQVTQMGQEVILRCVPISNHLYFYWYRQILGQKVEFLVSFYNNEISEKSEIFDDQFSVERPDGSNFTLKIRSTKLEDSAMYFCASRAGLAGVLYQETQYFGPGTRLLVL.

The rearrangement uses TRBV5-6 and TRBJ2-3; D is possibly TRBD2 (6 bases). CDR1 and CDR2 from the germline V gene are SGHDT and YYEEEE. This CDR3 region has 13 residues. Trimming left V 3 bases short and J 5 bases short, with 10 bases between. The CDR3 region is CASSSLGGDTQYF. CDR3 nucleotides: TGTGCCAGCAGCTCACTGGGGGGAGATACGCAGTATTTT.

This clone was found once. This rearrangement joins TRBV18 to TRBJ1-5; 7 bases align to TRBD1. V lost 2 bases to trimming and J lost 7 bases; unmatched junction nucleotides: 8. Germline V lookup: CDR1 KGHSH, CDR2 LQKENI. The CDR3 spans 15 residues. The CDR3 loop reads CASSPEDRVRQPQHF. The CDR3 coding sequence is TGTGCCAGCTCACCAGAAGACAGGGTACGGCAGCCCCAGCATTTT.

The chain uses TRBV25-1 and TRBJ2-5, with a possible D match to TRBD2 (6 bases). The CDR3 is 13 residues long. Germline-derived CDR1 and CDR2 are MGHDK and SYGVNS. V was trimmed by 2 bases and J by 5 bases, leaving 9 bases between them. CDR3 loop: CASSEALAETQYF. The DNA of the CDR3 is TGTGCCAGCAGTGAAGCCCTAGCGGAGACCCAGTACTTC.

This clone is a singleton in its sample. The gene calls are TRBV5-6 and TRBJ2-1, with 9 bases matching TRBD2. Trimming took 0 bases from V and 7 from J; bases not matched to a gene: 5. CDR1 is SGHDT and CDR2 is YYEEEE in the germline V gene. CDR3 length: 15 residues. As DNA, the CDR3 is TGTGCCAGCAGCTTGGATAGCGGGAGAGGGAATGAGCAGTTCTTC. Protein product: CASSLDSGRGNEQFF. Full variable domain (rest looked up from reference TRBV5-6 and TRBJ2-1): DAGVTQSPTHLIKTRGQQVTLRCSPKSGHDTVSWYQQALGQGPQFIFQYYEEEERQRGNFPDRFSGHQFPNYSSELNVNALLLGDSALYLCASSLDSGRGNEQFFGPGTRLTVL.

The V gene is TRBV27, the J gene TRBJ2-7; 7 positions agree with TRBD1. Germline CDR1 and CDR2: MNHEY and SMNVEV (reference sequence). With 0 bases clipped from V and 2 bases from J, the junction kept 4 bases outside the gene matches. This CDR3 contains 15 residues. Here the CDR3 reads CASSLSRQGPYEQYF. The CDR3 region has the DNA TGTGCCAGCAGTTTATCCCGACAGGGCCCCTACGAGCAGTACTTC.

The chain combines TRBV27 with TRBJ1-1, with 8 bases identical to TRBD1. After removal of 6 bases from V and 5 bases from J, the junction contained 8 bases not matched to a gene. The CDR3 runs 14 residues. Germline values: CDR1 MNHEY, CDR2 SMNVEV (reference sequence). DNA for the CDR3: TGTGCCAGCAGGTCGCAGGGGGCAGGGACTGAAGCTTTCTTT. Translated, it gives CASRSQGAGTEAFF.

The rearrangement links TRBV10-1 to TRBJ2-6; D remains unclear. V was clipped by 7 bases and J by 0 bases, with 10 bases between them. The germline CDR1 and CDR2 sequences are WNHNN and SYGVQD (reference sequence). The CDR3 is made up of 15 amino acids. The CDR3 region is CASTLAGSGANVLTF. CDR3 in DNA: TGCGCCAGCACTCTCGCCGGCTCTGGGGCCAACGTCCTGACTTTC.

The count of this clone is one. This rearrangement joins TRBV9 to TRBJ2-3; TRBD2 might be the D (6 bases). The CDR3 length is 15 residues. The V end lost 0 bases, the J end lost 1 base, and 9 bases lay between the germline ends. Germline V CDR1 and CDR2: SGDLS, YYNGEE. The CDR3 sequence is CASSVEGGGTDTQYF. The CDR3 DNA reads as TGTGCCAGCAGCGTAGAGGGCGGGGGCACAGATACGCAGTATTTT.

V usage is TRBV13 and J usage is TRBJ2-3, with a possible D match to TRBD1 (6 bases). Germline CDR1 and CDR2: PRHDT and FYEKMQ (reference sequence). The CDR3 has 18 amino acids. Between the trimmed V and J ends, which lost 5 bases and 1 base, there was a span of 22 bases. The CDR3 loop reads CASSAAGNRDLGTDTQYF. The CDR3 DNA is TGTGCCAGCAGCGCTGCCGGAAACAGGGATTTGGGCACAGATACGCAGTATTTT.

The chain employs TRBV6-5 and TRBJ2-1; TRBD2 matches at 8 bases. Germline CDR1 and CDR2: MNHEY and SVGAGI. J was trimmed by 7 bases and V by 8 bases; bases with no gene match: 13. The CDR3 has 15 amino acids. The CDR3 DNA sequence: TGTGCCAGCGCGGACTCGGGACTAGTCAAAAATGAGCAGTTCTTC. Protein: CASADSGLVKNEQFF.

The V and J genes are TRBV6-6 and TRBJ1-2, with D perhaps matching TRBD1 (6 bases). Germline values: CDR1 MNHNY, CDR2 SVGAGI (reference sequence). The CDR3 sequence is 14 residues long. Trimming left V 7 bases short and J 8 bases short, with 20 bases between. The CDR3 here is CASTPRGDIGGYTF. CDR3 coding DNA: TGTGCCAGCACCCCCCGGGGGGACATCGGGGGCTACACCTTC.

The CDR3 sequence is CASSLRVGWTGELFF. CDR3 nucleotide sequence: TGTGCCAGCAGTCTCAGGGTAGGATGGACCGGGGAGCTGTTTTTT. This chain uses TRBV6-5 with TRBJ2-2; tentatively, D is TRBD1 (5 bases). V shed 5 bases and J shed 5 bases, with 15 bases lying between them. From germline, CDR1 is MNHEY and CDR2 SVGAGI. The CDR3 totals 15 residues.

The V call is TRBV11-2, the J call TRBJ2-5; TRBD2 matches 7 bases. Per germline, CDR1 SGHAT and CDR2 FQNNGV. There are 15 residues in the CDR3. With 2 bases clipped from V and 3 bases from J, the junction kept 6 bases outside the gene matches. CDR3 region: CASSLMSGGEETQYF. DNA for the CDR3: TGTGCCAGCAGCTTAATGTCTGGGGGGGAAGAGACCCAGTACTTC.

The chain recombines TRBV9 with TRBJ1-4, with TRBD1 matching 12 bases. This CDR3 is 16 amino acids long. With 4 bases clipped from V and 6 bases from J, the junction kept 7 bases outside the gene matches. Germline V CDR1 and CDR2: SGDLS, YYNGEE. The CDR3 bases are TGTGCCAGCAGCCCCGGGACAGGGGGCGCGTATGAAAAACTGTTTTTT. As protein: CASSPGTGGAYEKLFF. The full variable domain, rest sourced from reference TRBV9 and TRBJ1-4, is DSGVTQTPKHLITATGQRVTLRCSPRSGDLSVYWYQQSLDQGLQFLIQYYNGEERAKGNILERFSAQQFPDLHSELNLSSLELGDSALYFCASSPGTGGAYEKLFFGSGTQLSVL.

The chain has TRBV11-2 and TRBJ2-7; perhaps TRBD2 as D (6 bases). V was shortened by 2 bases and J by 2 bases, with 19 bases between the two germline ends. The length of the CDR3 is 17 residues. Germline lookup yields CDR1 SGHAT and CDR2 FQNNGV. For the CDR3, the DNA is TGTGCCAGCAGCTTAAATTATGGTAGCGGAAGACCCTACGAGCAGTACTTC. It yields the protein CASSLNYGSGRPYEQYF.

The rearrangement joins TRBV5-7 to TRBJ1-5; 9 nucleotides match TRBD1. TRBV5-7 is placed among ORFs of uncertain function. V dropped 3 bases and J dropped 6; count of bases not matched to a gene: 13. The CDR3 runs 17 residues. The CDR3 spells CASSCRDRVVYSQPQHF. The CDR3 coding sequence is TGTGCCAGCAGCTGTAGGGACAGGGTTGTGTACAGTCAGCCCCAGCATTTT.

The chain links TRBV9 to TRBJ1-2; tentatively, D is TRBD1 (6 bases). Germline assignment: CDR1 SGDLS and CDR2 YYNGEE. V dropped 3 bases and J dropped 6 bases, with 12 bases sitting between them. The length of the CDR3 is 13 residues. The CDR3 region is CASSAGDIHGYTF. In DNA, the CDR3 is TGTGCCAGCAGCGCAGGGGACATTCATGGCTACACCTTC.

Here the CDR3 DNA reads TGTGCCAGCAGTTACAGGGGAACCTACGAGCAGTACTTC. It is translated as CASSYRGTYEQYF. The chain links TRBV27 to TRBJ2-7, with 7 nucleotides matching TRBD1. Germline CDR1 reads MNHEY; CDR2 reads SMNVEV (reference sequence). V shed 4 bases and J 2 bases; nucleotides not matched to a gene: 2. This CDR3 is built from 13 residues.

CDR3 loop: CASSAGASYEQYF. CDR3 coding DNA: TGCGCCAGCAGCGCAGGGGCCTCCTACGAGCAGTACTTC. The chain couples TRBV10-1 to TRBJ2-7; a possible D gene is TRBD1 (6 bases). The CDR3 has 13 residues. Trimming cost V 6 bases and J 0 bases, with 9 bases left between them. Germline V gene sequence: CDR1 WNHNN, CDR2 SYGVQD (reference sequence).

The DNA of the CDR3 is TGTGCCAGCAGCCCCGGGACAGGGGCCAATCAGCCCCAGCATTTT. Protein product: CASSPGTGANQPQHF. J is TRBJ1-5 and V is TRBV9; 10 bases align to TRBD1. The CDR3 runs 15 residues. The germline gives CDR1 SGDLS, CDR2 YYNGEE. J was trimmed by 3 bases and V by 4 bases; bases with no gene match: 4.